This T cell receptor beta chain was recorded in a study of TIL therapy for anti-PD-1-resistant metastatic lung cancer. Study-wide background: Median patient age was approximately 59, ranging about 35-80 years. Median tumor mutation burden was under 1.6 mutations per megabase. General study findings and limits: Patients were highly selected, enriched for treatment-naive, never-smoker and oncogene-addicted cases.

As for this clone: Its specificity is unknown.

The immunoSEQ assay was v3. The assay was immunoSEQ multiplex PCR, and TCRdb's table has in-frame clones only and misses some. The repertoire consists of 35,000 to 55,000 clones, with 79% occurring once and the leading ten covering less than 15%. Time point denoted: pre-treatment sample, taken before nivolumab and TIL therapy. Between the trimmed V and J ends, which lost 4 bases and 0 bases, there was a span of 10 bases. Per germline, CDR1 MNHNY and CDR2 SVGAGI (reference sequence). The CDR3 runs 15 residues. The TCR sequence derives from a man in his 70s with non-small cell lung cancer. V gene TRBV6-6 combines with J gene TRBJ1-5; D is perhaps TRBD1 (5 bases). Material: blood, obtained at baseline. CDR3 protein: CASSWGTDSNQPQHF. DNA for the CDR3: TGTGCCAGCAGTTGGGGGACGGATAGCAATCAGCCCCAGCATTTT.